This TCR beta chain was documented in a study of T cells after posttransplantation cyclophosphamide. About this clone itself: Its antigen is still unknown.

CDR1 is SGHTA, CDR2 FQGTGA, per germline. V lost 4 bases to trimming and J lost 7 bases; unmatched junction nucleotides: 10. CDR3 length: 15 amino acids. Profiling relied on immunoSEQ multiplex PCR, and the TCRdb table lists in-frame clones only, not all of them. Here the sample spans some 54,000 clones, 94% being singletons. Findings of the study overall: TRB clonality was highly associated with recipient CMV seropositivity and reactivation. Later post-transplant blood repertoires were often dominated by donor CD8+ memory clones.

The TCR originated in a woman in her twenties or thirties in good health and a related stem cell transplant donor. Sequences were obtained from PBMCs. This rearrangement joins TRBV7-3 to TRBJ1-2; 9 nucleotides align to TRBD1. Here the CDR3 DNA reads TGTGCCAGCAGCTCACAGGGGGCGGGCCTGAGTGGCTACACCTTC. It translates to CASSSQGAGLSGYTF.